Listed below are T cell receptor beta chains from one sample, sequenced in a study of lymphopenia after photon versus proton radiotherapy. Measured with immunoSEQ multiplex PCR; TCRdb has only the in-frame clones, and not every one. This sample has around 33,000 clones; nearly 90% occur once, and the top ten carry 6.5% to 8.5%. Material: peripheral blood, obtained from a patient treated with proton-based radiotherapy. The receptors stem from an older woman with pancreatic cancer. Some clones in this sample may be carry-over from other donors' samples. The CDR3 runs from the conserved cysteine through the conserved F or W. D genes are given only for firm matches. The size entry is marked missing in some rows and otherwise reads once, few, many or a size class.

>TRBJ2-7|TRBV29-1|.|13|.
CSGTLADPYEQYF
TGCAGCGGAACCCTTGCTGACCCCTACGAGCAGTACTTC
>TRBJ2-7|TRBV30|.|18|TRBD2
CAWSVPRGLAGGPYEQYF
TGTGCCTGGAGTGTACCAAGAGGACTAGCGGGAGGGCCATACGAGCAGTACTTC
>TRBJ1-2|TRBV29-1|.|15|TRBD1
CSVEERAGGENGYTF
TGCAGCGTTGAAGAAAGGGCAGGGGGGGAGAATGGCTACACCTTC
>TRBJ2-2|TRBV2|once|13|TRBD1
CASNGQGGGELFF
TGTGCCAGCAACGGACAGGGAGGCGGGGAGCTGTTTTTT
>TRBJ2-5|TRBV20-1|.|11|.
CSTGSRETQYF
TGCAGTACAGGGTCGCGGGAGACCCAGTACTTC
>TRBJ1-2|TRBV28|.|16|.
CASSTQDQAGLRGYTF
TGTGCCAGCAGCACCCAAGATCAAGCTGGGCTTAGGGGCTACACCTTC
>TRBJ2-7|TRBV11-2|.|15|.
CASSPRGILRYEQYF
TGTGCCAGCAGCCCCAGGGGCATCCTTCGCTACGAGCAGTACTTC
>TRBJ1-3|TRBV2|.|14|.
CASSEPRSGNTIYF
TGTGCCAGCAGTGAACCACGCTCTGGAAACACCATATATTTT
>TRBJ1-2|TRBV30|.|14|.
CAWSPRTSNYGYTF
TGTGCCTGGAGTCCCCGGACATCTAACTATGGCTACACCTTC
>TRBJ1-1|TRBV10-3|.|15|.
CAISEKFTGNTEAFF
TGTGCCATCAGTGAAAAATTTACAGGGAACACTGAAGCTTTCTTT
>TRBJ1-1|TRBV7-9|.|18|.
CASSPWGSAGTPRTEAFF
TGTGCCAGCAGCCCGTGGGGTTCCGCGGGAACCCCGCGGACTGAAGCTTTCTTT